This T cell receptor (beta chain) came from a study of blood T cell repertoires in COVID-19 (dated by TCRdb to the early 2020s). Concerning the study at large: Collaborator samples came from the United States, Italy and Spain and covered acute and convalescent phases of COVID-19. The repertoires were released in a freely available public database meant as a resource for research on the immune response to SARS-CoV-2. Samples came from the ongoing ImmuneRACE study (first 160 participants) plus 1,254 subjects from 6 global collaborators. The prospective study material was composed of cDNA or gDNA derived from T cells, B-cell-depleted T cells, or PBMCs. Deeply sampled blood TCRbeta repertoires from subjects exposed to, actively infected with, or recovered from COVID-19 were included in the dataset. A de-identified subject ID, COVID-19 status, age in years and sex were almost always included in the sample metadata. Where available, HLA class I and class II types were obtained from metadata supplied by the sample provider rather than from assay-based typing. Results and caveats for the whole study, not just this receptor: The quantity of clinical and demographic metadata differed by source and by participant and was supplied without curation.

Concerning this clone: Its specific antigen is unknown. No much larger clonotype is one base removed from it; base qualities were not supplied.

A second Seattle source provided samples from volunteer blood donors who had recovered from COVID-19. Collaborating institutions collected whole blood in K2EDTA tubes following their own protocols. For TCRbeta analysis, collaborators shipped samples as frozen whole blood, isolated PBMCs, or DNA extracted from either of those sample types. TCRbeta CDR3 regions were amplified from genomic DNA by means of the immunoSEQ Assay, a bias-controlled multiplex PCR. For the original study's pipeline: The number of nucleated cells in each sample was estimated by amplification of reference gene primers within the assay. To quantify the absolute abundance of each unique TCRbeta CDR3 rearrangement, sequence reads were collapsed and filtered. For each sample, productive Simpson clonality was calculated as the square root of Simpson's diversity index over productive rearrangements. Entries here come from immuneACCESS through TCRdb and include only in-frame sequences with V and J called. Some clones fail to appear in such tables; in the studies checked, an unresolved V gene covers under half of the shortfall, and the cause of the remainder is unknown. V and J calls and clone size follow that table, whereas D and trimming were derived from the DNA. Recorded for this sample are roughly 250,000 clones; less than 90% of them occurred a single time. The ten largest account for over 4% of the sample.

The sequenced sample consisted of peripheral blood. The clonotype was recovered from a man aged 55 to 70 who had recovered from COVID-19.

DNA sequence: TGCGCCAGCAGCCAAGGGCAGGGGGAATATCAGCCCCAGCATTTT. Translation gives CASSQGQGEYQPQHF. The rearrangement joined TRBV4-1 to TRBJ1-5; TRBD1 matches 7 bases in the middle. Sequences MGHRA (CDR1) and YSYEKL (CDR2) are obtained from the germline V gene. The CDR3 contains 15 residues, cysteine and phenylalanine counted. The CDR3 DNA has 45 bases and is translated from base 1. Compared with germline, V lacks 1 base and J lacks 5 bases; bases without a gene match: 5.